This T cell receptor (beta chain) was recovered during a study of shared clonotypes between healthy human individuals. In the case of this clone: Its antigen is unknown.

General observations from the study: Larger richness was generally estimated for naive than memory subsets.

V was clipped by 8 bases and J by 5 bases, with 18 bases between them. Germline values: CDR1 LNHDA, CDR2 SQIVND (reference sequence). There are 15 residues in the CDR3. Per sorted-subset replicate PCR, input was roughly 220 ng DNA, representing tens of thousands of T cell genomes. Assay: immunoSEQ multiplex PCR; the TCRdb copy retains only in-frame clones and omits some. Of about a million clones in the sample, about 80% were seen once. This sequence originates from a young man in good health. Material for sequencing was memory CD4+ T cells sorted from blood. Subset described: CD45RA-negative fraction. The genes are TRBV19 and TRBJ2-2, with D possibly being TRBD2 (6 bases). For the CDR3, the DNA is TGTGCCAGTTGGGAGAGAGGACGGGGGACCGGGGAGCTGTTTTTT. As protein: CASWERGRGTGELFF. The full variable domain, completed using reference TRBV19 and TRBJ2-2, is DGGITQSPKYLFRKEGQNVTLSCEQNLNHDAMYWYRQDPGQGLRLIYYSQIVNDFQKGDIAEGYSVSREKKESFPLTVTSAQKNPTAFYLCASWERGRGTGELFFGEGSRLTVL.